The 13 T cell receptor beta chains listed next were all sequenced from one sample in a study of radiation and T cells in renal cell carcinoma (dated by TCRdb to 2018 to 2020). Library construction relied on the immunoSEQ multiplex PCR assay. TCRdb retrieved this table from immuneACCESS and kept in-frame rearrangements only. Not all clones are present; in checked studies, unresolved V genes account for under half, and no reason is known for the remainder. For this sample the table gives 13,000 to 15,000 clones, of which roughly 60% were detected only once. Of the sample, approximately 18% falls within the top ten clones. Per the publication, the time point label means: tumor resected at nephrectomy. The intended sense of this specimen's treatment or condition label: treatment-naive control, cytoreductive nephrectomy. This material consisted of tumor tissue, taken from a patient whose treatment was nephrectomy without radiotherapy. Receptor source: a man between 60 and 75 years old with renal cell carcinoma.

In its sample, this clone was seen a few times. The chain combines TRBV27 with TRBJ2-2; D not resolved. Trimming took off 6 bases at V and 5 bases at J, with 7 bases between the two ends. CDR1 and CDR2 from the germline V gene are MNHEY and SMNVEV (reference sequence). The CDR3 runs to 12 residues. The CDR3 protein is CASRPRTGELFF. CDR3 DNA: TGTGCCAGCAGGCCCAGAACCGGGGAGCTGTTTTTT.

By proportion, this clone is medium-sized. The V gene is TRBV11-2, the J gene TRBJ1-1, with D hard to call. The length of the CDR3 is 13 residues. From germline, CDR1 is SGHAT and CDR2 FQNNGV. V dropped 0 bases and J dropped 8 bases, with 10 bases sitting between them. The CDR3 is CASSLDINSEAFF. Here the CDR3 DNA reads TGTGCCAGCAGCTTAGATATTAACTCAGAAGCTTTCTTT.

This clone was recorded once. The J gene is TRBJ2-1, the V gene TRBV27; TRBD2 aligns across 7 bases. Losses at the gene ends were 8 bases for V and 6 bases for J; bases not matched to a gene: 16. CDR1 is MNHEY and CDR2 is SMNVEV in the germline V gene (reference sequence). There are 16 residues in the CDR3. Here the CDR3 DNA reads TGTGCCAGCGGAACAAAAGCGGGGATGCGGTCCAATGAGCAGTTCTTC. Translated, it gives CASGTKAGMRSNEQFF.

The chain employs TRBV15 and TRBJ1-4, with 9 bases lining up with TRBD1. Germline loops: CDR1 LNHNV, CDR2 YYDKDF (reference sequence). CDR3 length equals 16 residues. J was trimmed by 2 bases and V by 5 bases; bases with no gene match: 6. The CDR3 region has the DNA TGTGCCACCAGCGGACAGGGGAGGGCGACTAATGAAAAACTGTTTTTT. This gives the protein CATSGQGRATNEKLFF.

This sequence joins TRBV6-6 and TRBJ2-1, with D perhaps matching TRBD2 (5 bases). In germline, CDR1 is MNHNY, CDR2 SVGAGI (reference sequence). This CDR3 is 13 amino acids long. V lost 0 bases, J lost 9 bases, and 9 bases lay in between. CDR3 residues: CASSYSRVVEQFF. CDR3 DNA sequence: TGTGCCAGCAGTTACTCGAGGGTCGTTGAGCAGTTCTTC.

The rearrangement uses TRBV5-4 and TRBJ2-4, with D hard to call. Germline CDR1 reads SGHNT; CDR2 reads YYREEE (reference sequence). This CDR3 region has 16 residues. V shed 0 bases and J shed 0 bases, with 10 bases lying between them. The CDR3 spells CASSLGGPLAKNIQYF. CDR3 DNA: TGTGCCAGCAGCTTGGGGGGTCCACTAGCCAAAAACATTCAGTACTTC.

The CDR3 region has the DNA TGTGCCAGCAGCTTAAAGGGAAATGAAAAACTGTTTTTT. It specifies CASSLKGNEKLFF. J is TRBJ1-4 and V is TRBV7-9; D is unresolved. The CDR3 extends over 13 amino acids. V gave up 2 bases and J gave up 5 bases, with 6 bases separating them. Germline CDR1 reads SEHNR; CDR2 reads FQNEAQ (reference sequence). The variable domain in full, completed from reference TRBV7-9 and TRBJ1-4, reads DTGVSQNPRHKITKRGQNVTFRCDPISEHNRLYWYRQTLGQGPEFLTYFQNEAQLEKSRLLSDRFSAERPKGSFSTLEIQRTEQGDSAMYLCASSLKGNEKLFFGSGTQLSVL.

This clone occurred a few times. The chain couples TRBV18 to TRBJ2-1, with D hard to call. V lost 0 bases to trimming and J lost 0 bases, with 9 bases between them. Germline CDR1 and CDR2: KGHSH and LQKENI. The CDR3 is 16 amino acids. Written as DNA, the CDR3 is TGTGCCAGCTCACCACCCGAAGTAAGCTCCTACAATGAGCAGTTCTTC. It translates to CASSPPEVSSYNEQFF.

V is TRBV5-1 and J is TRBJ2-7, with TRBD1 matching over 7 bases. The V gene's germline CDR1 is SGHRS and CDR2 YFSETQ. The length of the CDR3 is 15 residues. V shed 7 bases and J 3 bases; nucleotides not matched to a gene: 13. CDR3 sequence reads: CASYNSDRRNYEQYF. CDR3 nucleotides: TGCGCCAGCTACAACTCGGACAGGCGAAACTACGAGCAGTACTTC.

The chain carries TRBV5-1 and TRBJ1-3; unclear D gene. Per the germline V gene, CDR1 is SGHRS and CDR2 is YFSETQ. This CDR3 spans 16 amino acids. The V end lost 2 bases, the J end lost 4 bases, and 16 bases lay between the germline ends. The CDR3 DNA sequence: TGCGCCAGCAGCTTAAGGGAACAGTGGGAAGGAAACACCATATATTTT. This sequence encodes CASSLREQWEGNTIYF. Full variable domain (remainder filled in from reference TRBV5-1 and TRBJ1-3): KAGVTQTPRYLIKTRGQQVTLSCSPISGHRSVSWYQQTPGQGLQFLFEYFSETQRNKGNFPGRFSGRQFSNSRSEMNVSTLELGDSALYLCASSLREQWEGNTIYFGEGSWLTVV.

The CDR3 region is CASSQGLVSYEQYF. CDR3 coding DNA: TGCGCCAGCAGCCAGGGACTAGTTTCTTACGAGCAGTACTTC. The rearrangement joins TRBV4-1 to TRBJ2-7; 8 positions match TRBD2. Germline CDR1 is MGHRA and CDR2 is YSYEKL. The CDR3 is 14 amino acids. V trimming: 3 bases; J trimming: 4 bases; junction bases outside the gene matches: 5.

The V call is TRBV28, the J call TRBJ1-2, with a tentative D call TRBD1 (6 bases). CDR3 length: 14 residues. Germline V gene sequence: CDR1 MDHEN, CDR2 SYDVKM. V was pared by 6 bases and J by 6 bases, with 17 bases between. Here the CDR3 DNA reads TGTGCCAGCAGCCAAGGGACATTTATTAATGGCTACACCTTC. Translation gives CASSQGTFINGYTF.

The DNA for the CDR3 is TGCGCCAGCAGCCCCCGAGGGACAGGACGAAACTATGGCTACACCTTC. Translation gives CASSPRGTGRNYGYTF. The chain employs TRBV4-1 and TRBJ1-2; 8 nucleotides agree with TRBD1. Germline trimming cut 4 bases from V and 2 bases from J; bases unmatched to any gene: 9. CDR3 length: 16 amino acids. CDR1 and CDR2 from the germline V gene are MGHRA and YSYEKL.